This entry lists 9 T cell receptor beta chains sequenced from one sample in a study of post-analysis software for immune sequencing data. These TCRs' antigens remain unknown. cDNA libraries of TCR beta carried unique molecular identifiers. One entry per CDR3 protein, called by TCRdb with MiXCR from the PCR reads. The top ten hold approximately 0.6% of the sample, which has hundreds of thousands of distinct CDR3 sequences, just under 30% seen once. Whole-study findings and limits: TRBV5-6, TRBV5-1 and TRBV20-1 belonged to a set of roughly five TRBV segments that were more frequent in patients than controls.

The sequenced sample consisted of blood. The receptors were gathered from a girl aged 10-17 years with multiple sclerosis.

This clonotype was seen at least ten times. The gene calls are TRBV7-2 and TRBJ2-7; 7 nucleotides line up with TRBD1. Trimming cost V 5 bases and J 3 bases; bases outside gene matches: 7. The CDR3 is 14 residues long. Germline CDR1 SGHTA, CDR2 FQGNSA. The CDR3 loop is CASSPTGQSYEQYF. Here the CDR3 DNA reads TGTGCCAGCAGCCCGACGGGACAGAGCTACGAGCAGTACTTC.

The gene calls are TRBV6-6 and TRBJ2-2; 10 nucleotides agree with TRBD2. Germline loops: CDR1 MNHNY, CDR2 SVGAGI (reference sequence). The J segment lost 2 bases and the V segment lost 6 bases, leaving 6 bases of the junction unmatched. The CDR3 loop spans 16 amino acids. The CDR3 loop is CASRASGGVNTGELFF. For the CDR3, the DNA is TGTGCCAGCAGAGCTAGCGGGGGCGTCAACACCGGGGAGCTGTTTTTT.

The J gene is TRBJ2-3, the V gene TRBV5-1; TRBD2 agrees at 9 bases. V lost 4 bases to trimming and J lost 5 bases; unmatched junction nucleotides: 14. In germline, CDR1 is SGHRS, CDR2 YFSETQ. CDR3 length: 17 amino acids. CDR3 in DNA: TGCGCCAGCAGCCCCTGGGGAAGCGGGGGGCCCTTAGATACGCAGTATTTT. Translating gives CASSPWGSGGPLDTQYF.

V is TRBV5-5 and J is TRBJ2-2; possibly TRBD1 for D (5 bases). From germline, CDR1 is SGHKS and CDR2 YYEKEE (reference sequence). V dropped 1 base and J dropped 3 bases, with 13 bases sitting between them. The CDR3 consists of 16 residues. The DNA of the CDR3 is TGTGCCAGCAGCTTGAGGGGCTCCACCGACACCGGGGAGCTGTTTTTT. As protein: CASSLRGSTDTGELFF.

Worth noting for this clonotype: Just one base apart from a much larger clone, this may be a read error. The gene calls are TRBV7-8 and TRBJ2-1; D might be TRBD2 (7 bases). The closer fit of TRBJ2-7 to the DNA end suggests the J call may be wrong. This CDR3 comprises 13 residues. Germline V gives CDR1 SGHVS, CDR2 FQNEAQ. This CDR3 reads CASSPGRDNEQYF. The CDR3 DNA reads TGTGCCAGCAGCCCAGGGAGGGACAATGAGCAGTACTTC.

The chain has TRBV27 and TRBJ2-2; D might be TRBD1 or TRBD2, each matching 6 bases. Germline CDR1 reads MNHEY; CDR2 reads SMNVEV (reference sequence). Trimming left V 8 bases short and J 0 bases short, with 13 bases between. The CDR3 runs 15 residues. DNA for the CDR3: TGTGCCAGCGCCTGGGGGGCTTCGAACACCGGGGAGCTGTTTTTT. This encodes CASAWGASNTGELFF.

The chain is built from TRBV5-1 and TRBJ2-1, with 8 bases matching TRBD2. The CDR3 covers 16 residues. Germline CDR1 and CDR2: SGHRS and YFSETQ. The V segment lost 0 bases and the J segment 3 bases; nucleotides outside the gene matches: 5. The CDR3 spells CASSLVAGGDYNEQFF. CDR3 nucleotide sequence: TGCGCCAGCAGCTTGGTTGCGGGGGGTGACTACAATGAGCAGTTCTTC.

This chain uses TRBV20-1 with TRBJ2-6; 7 bases align to TRBD1. Germline V gene lookup returns CDR1 DFQATT and CDR2 SNEGSKA (reference sequence). CDR3 length: 17 amino acids. V was clipped by 4 bases and J by 0 bases; unmatched bases: 9. The DNA for the CDR3 is TGCAGTGCTACCGCCAGGACAGGCGGCTCTGGGGCCAACGTCCTGACTTTC. This encodes CSATARTGGSGANVLTF.

In this sample, this clonotype turned up a few times. The chain employs TRBV18 and TRBJ2-5; D uncertain. The V end was cut by 5 bases, the J end by 5 bases, with 15 bases between. The CDR3 has 14 residues. Germline CDR1 is KGHSH and CDR2 is LQKENI. The CDR3 spells CASSSETLLETQYF. In DNA form, the CDR3 reads TGTGCCAGCTCATCGGAAACTCTTCTTGAGACCCAGTACTTC.